The 3 T cell receptor beta chains presented below share a single source sample, sequenced in a study of shared clonotypes between healthy human individuals. Only in-frame clones appear in the TCRdb table, and some are missing; sequencing was by immunoSEQ multiplex PCR. The sample lists millions of clones; approximately 90% were seen once. Source material: naive CD4+ T cells sorted from blood. Subset noted: CD45RA+ positively selected. The receptor source for this set is a young man in good health.

This chain uses TRBV7-9 with TRBJ2-3; possibly TRBD2 for D (7 bases). V was clipped by 2 bases and J by 3 bases, with 21 bases between them. Germline values: CDR1 SEHNR, CDR2 FQNEAQ (reference sequence). CDR3 length: 18 residues. The CDR3 protein is CASSLKRGGPPLTDTQYF. Here the CDR3 DNA reads TGTGCCAGCAGCTTAAAGAGGGGGGGCCCCCCCTTAACAGATACGCAGTATTTT. Based on the CDR3 plus reference TRBV7-9 and TRBJ2-3, the full variable domain is DTGVSQNPRHKITKRGQNVTFRCDPISEHNRLYWYRQTLGQGPEFLTYFQNEAQLEKSRLLSDRFSAERPKGSFSTLEIQRTEQGDSAMYLCASSLKRGGPPLTDTQYFGPGTRLTVL.

The chain employs TRBV7-2 and TRBJ2-1; 7 bases are shared with TRBD1. J was trimmed by 5 bases and V by 2 bases; bases with no gene match: 12. Germline-derived CDR1 and CDR2 are SGHTA and FQGNSA. This CDR3 contains 17 residues. CDR3 sequence: CASSLSLGDRVNNEQFF. Written as DNA, the CDR3 is TGTGCCAGCAGCTTAAGTCTCGGGGACAGAGTAAACAATGAGCAGTTCTTC.

The chain recombines TRBV12-5 with TRBJ1-3; no firm D call. CDR1 is LGHNT, CDR2 FRNRAP, per germline. CDR3 size: 13 residues. Trimming pared 4 bases from V and 0 bases from J, leaving 4 bases between. DNA for the CDR3: TGTGCTAGTGGTTCGTTCTCTGGAAACACCATATATTTT. As protein: CASGSFSGNTIYF.